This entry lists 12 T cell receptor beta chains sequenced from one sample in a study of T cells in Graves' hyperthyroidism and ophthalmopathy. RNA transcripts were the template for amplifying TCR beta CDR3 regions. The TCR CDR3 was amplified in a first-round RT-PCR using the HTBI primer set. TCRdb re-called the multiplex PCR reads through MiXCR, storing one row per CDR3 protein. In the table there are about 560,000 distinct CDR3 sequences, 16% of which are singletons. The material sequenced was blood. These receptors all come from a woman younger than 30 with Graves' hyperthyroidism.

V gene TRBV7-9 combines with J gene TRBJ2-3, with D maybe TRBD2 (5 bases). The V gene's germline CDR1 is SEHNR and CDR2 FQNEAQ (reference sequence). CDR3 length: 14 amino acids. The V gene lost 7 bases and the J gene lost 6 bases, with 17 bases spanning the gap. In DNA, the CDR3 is TGTGCCAGCATTCTAGCCGCGCAAACTGATACGCAGTATTTT. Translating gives CASILAAQTDTQYF.

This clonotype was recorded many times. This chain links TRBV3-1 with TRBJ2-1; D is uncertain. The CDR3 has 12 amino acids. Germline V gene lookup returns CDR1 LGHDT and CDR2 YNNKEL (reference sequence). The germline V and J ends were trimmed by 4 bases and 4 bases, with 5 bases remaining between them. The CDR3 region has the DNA TGTGCCAGCAGCCGCTTGTACAATGAGCAGTTCTTC. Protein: CASSRLYNEQFF.

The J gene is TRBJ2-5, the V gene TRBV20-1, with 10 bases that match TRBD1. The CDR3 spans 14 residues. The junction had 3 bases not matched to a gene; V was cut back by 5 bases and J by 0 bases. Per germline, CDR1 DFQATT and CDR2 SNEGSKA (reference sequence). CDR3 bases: TGCAGTGCTGGGACAGGGGCGTACCAAGAGACCCAGTACTTC. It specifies CSAGTGAYQETQYF.

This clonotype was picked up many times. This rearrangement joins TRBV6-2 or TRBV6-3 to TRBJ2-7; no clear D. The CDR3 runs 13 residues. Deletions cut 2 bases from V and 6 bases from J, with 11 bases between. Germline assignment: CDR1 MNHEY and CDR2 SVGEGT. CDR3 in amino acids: CASSYEVPAEQYF. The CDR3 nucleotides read TGTGCCAGCAGTTACGAGGTGCCAGCCGAGCAGTACTTC.

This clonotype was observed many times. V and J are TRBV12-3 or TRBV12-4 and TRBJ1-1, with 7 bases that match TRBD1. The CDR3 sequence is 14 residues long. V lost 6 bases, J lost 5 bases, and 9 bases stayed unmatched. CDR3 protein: CASSLTGLGTEAFF. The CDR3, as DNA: TGTGCCAGCAGCCTGACAGGGCTCGGAACTGAAGCTTTCTTT.

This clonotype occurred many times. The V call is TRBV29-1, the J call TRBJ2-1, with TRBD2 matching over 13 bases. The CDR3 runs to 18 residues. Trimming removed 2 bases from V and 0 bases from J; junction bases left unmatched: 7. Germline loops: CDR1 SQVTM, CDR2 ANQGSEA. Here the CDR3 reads CSVETGLAGAHSYNEQFF. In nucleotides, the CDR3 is TGCAGCGTTGAAACCGGACTAGCGGGGGCCCACTCCTACAATGAGCAGTTCTTC.

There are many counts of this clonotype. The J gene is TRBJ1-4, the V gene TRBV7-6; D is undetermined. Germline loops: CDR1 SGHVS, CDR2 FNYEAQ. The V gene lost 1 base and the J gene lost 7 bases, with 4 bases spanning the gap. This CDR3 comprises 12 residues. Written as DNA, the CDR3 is TGTGCCAGCAGCTTAGAGGGTGAAAAACTGTTTTTT. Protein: CASSLEGEKLFF.

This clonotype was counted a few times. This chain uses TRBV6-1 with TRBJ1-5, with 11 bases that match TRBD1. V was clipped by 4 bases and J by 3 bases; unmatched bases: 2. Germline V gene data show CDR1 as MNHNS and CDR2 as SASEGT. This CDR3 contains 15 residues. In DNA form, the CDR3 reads TGTGCCAGCAGTGTGGACAGGGGGCACAATCAGCCCCAGCATTTT. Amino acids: CASSVDRGHNQPQHF.

The CDR3 loop is CASSYPGQKTSGEQFF. CDR3 coding DNA: TGTGCCAGCAGTTACCCGGGACAAAAGACTAGCGGCGAGCAGTTCTTC. The chain combines TRBV6-5 with TRBJ2-1; 9 nucleotides agree with TRBD2. V shed 2 bases, J shed 10 bases, and the junction held 12 bases outside the gene matches. Germline values: CDR1 MNHEY, CDR2 SVGAGI. This CDR3 region has 16 residues.

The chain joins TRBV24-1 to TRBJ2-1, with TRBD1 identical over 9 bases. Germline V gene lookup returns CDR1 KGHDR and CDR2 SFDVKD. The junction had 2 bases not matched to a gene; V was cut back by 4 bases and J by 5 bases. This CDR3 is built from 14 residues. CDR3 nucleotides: TGTGCCACCAGTGACCGGGACAGGGACAATGAGCAGTTCTTC. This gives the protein CATSDRDRDNEQFF.

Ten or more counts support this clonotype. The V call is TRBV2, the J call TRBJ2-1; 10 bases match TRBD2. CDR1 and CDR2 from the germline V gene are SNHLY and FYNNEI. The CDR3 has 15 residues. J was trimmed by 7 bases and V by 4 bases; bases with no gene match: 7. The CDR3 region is CASSALAGVINEQFF. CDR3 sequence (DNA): TGTGCCAGCAGTGCTCTAGCGGGGGTGATAAATGAGCAGTTCTTC.

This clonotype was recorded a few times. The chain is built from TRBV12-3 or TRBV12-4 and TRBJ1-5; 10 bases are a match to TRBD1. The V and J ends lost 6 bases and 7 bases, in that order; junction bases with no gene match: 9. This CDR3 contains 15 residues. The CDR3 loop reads CASRMTGGFDQPQHF. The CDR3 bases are TGTGCCAGCAGAATGACAGGGGGCTTCGACCAGCCCCAGCATTTT.